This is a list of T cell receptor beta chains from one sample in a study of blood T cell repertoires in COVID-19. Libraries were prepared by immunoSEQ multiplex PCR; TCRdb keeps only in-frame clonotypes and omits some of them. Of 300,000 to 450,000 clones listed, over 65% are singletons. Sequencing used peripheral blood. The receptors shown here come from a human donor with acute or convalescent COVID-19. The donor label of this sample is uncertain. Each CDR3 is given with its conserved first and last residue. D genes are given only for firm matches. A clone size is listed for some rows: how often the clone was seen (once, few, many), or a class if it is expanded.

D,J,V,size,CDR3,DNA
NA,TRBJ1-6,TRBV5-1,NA,CASSTLGTDSPNSPLHF,TGCGCCAGCAGCACCCTCGGGACTGATTCACCTAATTCACCCCTCCACTTT
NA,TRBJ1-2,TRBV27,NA,CASSRQRGNYGYTF,TGTGCCAGTTCCCGTCAGCGGGGAAACTATGGCTACACCTTC
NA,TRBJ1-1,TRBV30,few,CAWKGWVGEEAFF,TGTGCCTGGAAGGGGTGGGTGGGTGAGGAAGCTTTCTTT
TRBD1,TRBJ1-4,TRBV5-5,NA,CASSLTGVGEKLFF,TGTGCCAGCAGCCTGACAGGGGTTGGAGAAAAACTGTTTTTT
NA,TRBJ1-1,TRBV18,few,CASSPPNSPEGTEAFF,TGTGCCAGCTCACCACCGAACTCACCGGAGGGTACTGAAGCTTTCTTT
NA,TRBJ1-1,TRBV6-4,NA,CASSEQATTEAFF,TGTGCCAGCAGTGAACAGGCGACCACTGAAGCTTTCTTT
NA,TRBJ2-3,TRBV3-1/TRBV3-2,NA,CASSQDYAADTQYF,TGTGCCAGCAGCCAAGATTATGCCGCGGATACGCAGTATTTT
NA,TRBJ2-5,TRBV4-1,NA,CASSQERGIGMETQYF,TGCGCCAGCAGCCAAGAGAGGGGGATCGGGATGGAGACCCAGTACTTC
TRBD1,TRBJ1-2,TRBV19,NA,CASRPGTGRGYTF,TGTGCCAGTAGACCTGGGACAGGGCGGGGCTACACCTTC
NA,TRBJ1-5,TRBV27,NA,CASRPQWGVQPQHF,TGTGCCAGCAGACCTCAATGGGGGGTTCAGCCCCAGCATTTT
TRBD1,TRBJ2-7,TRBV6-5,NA,CASSYRDSVLGGQYF,TGTGCCAGCAGTTACCGGGACAGTGTCCTAGGGGGGCAGTACTTC
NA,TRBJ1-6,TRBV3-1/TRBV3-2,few,CASSPGDKTGSPLHF,TGTGCCAGCAGCCCTGGGGACAAGACTGGTTCACCCCTCCACTTT
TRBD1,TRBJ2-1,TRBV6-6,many,CASSRIRQGGSNEQFF,TGTGCCAGCAGTCGAATACGACAGGGGGGAAGTAATGAGCAGTTCTTC
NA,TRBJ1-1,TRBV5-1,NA,CASSLDATGTEAFF,TGCGCCAGCAGCTTGGACGCGACAGGCACTGAAGCTTTCTTT
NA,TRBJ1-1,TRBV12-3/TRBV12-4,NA,CASSPREHTEAFF,TGTGCCAGCAGCCCCCGGGAGCACACTGAAGCTTTCTTT
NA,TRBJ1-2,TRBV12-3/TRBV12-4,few,CASSYGAGRGYTF,TGTGCCAGCAGTTACGGCGCAGGTCGTGGCTACACCTTC
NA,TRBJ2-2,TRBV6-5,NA,CASSYSYRADTGELFF,TGTGCCAGCAGTTACTCCTACAGGGCGGACACCGGGGAGCTGTTTTTT
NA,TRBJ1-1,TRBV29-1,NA,CSFEPGVSTEAFF,TGCAGCTTTGAACCAGGGGTAAGCACTGAAGCTTTCTTT
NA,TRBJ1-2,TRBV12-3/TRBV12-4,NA,CASSLQFLYGYTF,TGTGCCAGCAGTTTACAGTTCCTCTATGGCTACACCTTC
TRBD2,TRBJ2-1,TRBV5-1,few,CASRDTTSTNEQFF,TGCGCCAGCAGGGATACGACTAGCACCAATGAGCAGTTCTTC
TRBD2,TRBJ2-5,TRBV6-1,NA,CASSERTSGGLGETQYF,TGTGCCAGCAGTGAAAGGACTAGCGGGGGGCTGGGCGAGACCCAGTACTTC
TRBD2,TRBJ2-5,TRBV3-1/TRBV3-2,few,CASSSRRAVPGLPETQYF,TGTGCCAGCAGCTCCCGCCGCGCCGTCCCGGGACTACCCGAAACCCAGTACTTC
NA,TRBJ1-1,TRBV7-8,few,CASSLVLLNTEAFF,TGTGCCAGCAGCTTAGTTCTCCTGAACACTGAAGCTTTCTTT
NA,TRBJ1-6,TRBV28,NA,CASSAIRRSNSPLHF,TGTGCCAGCAGTGCGATACGGAGAAGTAATTCACCCCTCCACTTT
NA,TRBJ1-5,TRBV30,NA,CAWILGHSNQPQHF,TGTGCCTGGATTCTAGGCCATAGCAATCAGCCCCAGCATTTT
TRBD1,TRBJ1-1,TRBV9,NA,CASSVGGQVGTEAFF,TGTGCCAGCAGCGTAGGAGGACAGGTGGGGACTGAAGCTTTCTTT
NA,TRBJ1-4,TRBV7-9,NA,CASSWAATATNEKLFF,TGTGCCAGCAGCTGGGCGGCGACAGCAACTAATGAAAAACTGTTTTTT
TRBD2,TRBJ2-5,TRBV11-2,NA,CASSLAGGRQETQYF,TGTGCCAGCAGCTTAGCGGGAGGCCGCCAAGAGACCCAGTACTTC
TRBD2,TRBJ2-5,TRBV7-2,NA,CASSLSGGLGETQYF,TGTGCCAGCAGCTTGAGCGGGGGCCTTGGGGAGACCCAGTACTTC
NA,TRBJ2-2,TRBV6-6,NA,CASSIARGGTGELFF,TGTGCCAGCAGCATTGCAAGGGGCGGTACCGGGGAGCTGTTTTTT
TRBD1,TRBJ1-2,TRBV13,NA,CASSLYDPQGAYGYTF,TGTGCCAGCAGCCTATACGACCCACAGGGGGCCTATGGCTACACCTTC
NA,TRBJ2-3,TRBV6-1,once,CASSELSGGTQYF,TGTGCCAGCAGTGAATTATCAGGAGGCACGCAGTATTTT
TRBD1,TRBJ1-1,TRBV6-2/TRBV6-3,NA,CASSRDRREAFF,TGTGCCAGCAGCCGGGACAGGAGGGAGGCTTTCTTT